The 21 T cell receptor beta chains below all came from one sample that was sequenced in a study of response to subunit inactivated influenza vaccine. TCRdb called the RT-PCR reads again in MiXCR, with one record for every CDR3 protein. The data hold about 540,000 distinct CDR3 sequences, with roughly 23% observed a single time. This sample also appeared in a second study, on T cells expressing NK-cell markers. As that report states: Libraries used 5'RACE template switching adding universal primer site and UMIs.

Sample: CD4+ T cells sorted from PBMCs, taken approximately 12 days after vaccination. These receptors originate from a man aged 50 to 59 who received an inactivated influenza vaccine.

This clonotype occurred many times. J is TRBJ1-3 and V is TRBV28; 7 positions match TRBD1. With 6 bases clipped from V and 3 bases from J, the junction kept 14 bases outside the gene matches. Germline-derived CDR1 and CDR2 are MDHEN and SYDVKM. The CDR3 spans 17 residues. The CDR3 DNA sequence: TGTGCCAGCAGCGGGGGGCAGGGGGACCCTCTTGGAAACACCATATATTTT. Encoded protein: CASSGGQGDPLGNTIYF.

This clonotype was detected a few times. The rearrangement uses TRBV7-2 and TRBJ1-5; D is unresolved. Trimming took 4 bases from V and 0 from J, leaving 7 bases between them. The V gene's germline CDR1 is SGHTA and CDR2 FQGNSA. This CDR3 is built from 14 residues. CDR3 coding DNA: TGTGCCAGCAGCTCCGGTACTAGCAATCAGCCCCAGCATTTT. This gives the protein CASSSGTSNQPQHF.

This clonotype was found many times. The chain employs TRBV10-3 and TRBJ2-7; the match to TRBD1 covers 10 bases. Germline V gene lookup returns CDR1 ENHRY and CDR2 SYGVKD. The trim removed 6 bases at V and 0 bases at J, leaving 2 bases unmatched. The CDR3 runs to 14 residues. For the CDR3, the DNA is TGTGCCATCAGGGGACAGGGGAGCTCCTACGAGCAGTACTTC. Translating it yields CAIRGQGSSYEQYF.

The CDR3 loop is CASSLGQGFIAGELFF. The CDR3 region has the DNA TGCGCCAGCAGCTTGGGACAGGGTTTTATCGCCGGGGAGCTGTTTTTT. The chain couples TRBV5-1 to TRBJ2-2; 7 bases map to TRBD1. The CDR3 length is 16 residues. CDR1 is SGHRS, CDR2 YFSETQ, per germline. Trimming removed 0 bases from V and 6 bases from J; junction bases left unmatched: 8. The full variable domain, in which reference TRBV5-1 and TRBJ2-2 provide the parts outside the CDR3, is KAGVTQTPRYLIKTRGQQVTLSCSPISGHRSVSWYQQTPGQGLQFLFEYFSETQRNKGNFPGRFSGRQFSNSRSEMNVSTLELGDSALYLCASSLGQGFIAGELFFGEGSRLTVL.

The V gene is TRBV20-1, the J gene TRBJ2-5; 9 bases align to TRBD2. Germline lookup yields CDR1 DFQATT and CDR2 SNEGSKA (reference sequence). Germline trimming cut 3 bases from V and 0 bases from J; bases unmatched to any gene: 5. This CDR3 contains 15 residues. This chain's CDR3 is CSASGLAGNQETQYF. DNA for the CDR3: TGCAGTGCTAGTGGGCTAGCGGGGAACCAAGAGACCCAGTACTTC.

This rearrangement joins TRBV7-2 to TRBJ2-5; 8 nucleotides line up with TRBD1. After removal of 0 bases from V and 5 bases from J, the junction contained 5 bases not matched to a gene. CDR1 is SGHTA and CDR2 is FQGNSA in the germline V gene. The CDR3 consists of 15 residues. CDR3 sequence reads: CASSLATGVRETQYF. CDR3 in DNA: TGTGCCAGCAGCTTAGCGACAGGGGTGAGGGAGACCCAGTACTTC.

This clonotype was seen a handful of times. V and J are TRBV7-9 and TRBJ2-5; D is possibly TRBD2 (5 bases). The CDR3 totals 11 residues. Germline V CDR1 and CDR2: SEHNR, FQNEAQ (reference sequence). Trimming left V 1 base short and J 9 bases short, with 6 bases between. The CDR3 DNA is TGTGCCAGCAGCTTAGGAGGGCCCCAGTACTTC. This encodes CASSLGGPQYF.

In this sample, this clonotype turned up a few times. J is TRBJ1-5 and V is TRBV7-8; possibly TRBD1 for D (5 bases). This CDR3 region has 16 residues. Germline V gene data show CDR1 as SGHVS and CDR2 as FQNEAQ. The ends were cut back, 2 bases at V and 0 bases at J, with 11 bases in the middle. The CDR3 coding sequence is TGTGCCAGCAGCTTATTGGGGGGGAATAGCAATCAGCCCCAGCATTTT. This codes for CASSLLGGNSNQPQHF.

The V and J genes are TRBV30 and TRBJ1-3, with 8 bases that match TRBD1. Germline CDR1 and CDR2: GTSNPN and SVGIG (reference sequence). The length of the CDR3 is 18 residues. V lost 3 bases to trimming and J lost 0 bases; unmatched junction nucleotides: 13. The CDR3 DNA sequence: TGTGCCTGGAGGACCGGGACAGGCCAATTGATCTCTGGAAACACCATATATTTT. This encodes CAWRTGTGQLISGNTIYF.

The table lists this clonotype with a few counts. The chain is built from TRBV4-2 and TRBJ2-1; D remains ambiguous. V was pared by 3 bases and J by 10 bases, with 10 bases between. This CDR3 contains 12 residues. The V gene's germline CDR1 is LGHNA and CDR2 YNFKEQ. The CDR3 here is CASSQAGLEQFF. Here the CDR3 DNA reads TGTGCCAGCAGCCAGGCCGGCCTAGAGCAGTTCTTC.

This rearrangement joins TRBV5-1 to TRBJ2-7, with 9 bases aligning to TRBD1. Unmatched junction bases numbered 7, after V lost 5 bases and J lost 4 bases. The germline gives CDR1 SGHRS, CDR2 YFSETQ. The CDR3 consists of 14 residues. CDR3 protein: CASRFTGGEYEQYF. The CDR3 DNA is TGCGCCAGCAGGTTCACAGGGGGCGAATACGAGCAGTACTTC.

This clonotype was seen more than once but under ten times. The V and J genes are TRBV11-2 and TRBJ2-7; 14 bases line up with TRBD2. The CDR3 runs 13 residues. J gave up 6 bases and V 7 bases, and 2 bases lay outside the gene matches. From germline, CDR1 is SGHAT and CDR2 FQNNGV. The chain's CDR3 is CASMGLAGVEQYF. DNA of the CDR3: TGTGCCAGCATGGGACTAGCGGGAGTCGAGCAGTACTTC.

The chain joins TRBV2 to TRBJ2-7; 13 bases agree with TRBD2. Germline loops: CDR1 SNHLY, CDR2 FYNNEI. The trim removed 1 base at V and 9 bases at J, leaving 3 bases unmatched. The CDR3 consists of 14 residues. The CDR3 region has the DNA TGTGCCAGCAGTGAAGAACTAGCGGGAGGGATGCAGTACTTC. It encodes CASSEELAGGMQYF.

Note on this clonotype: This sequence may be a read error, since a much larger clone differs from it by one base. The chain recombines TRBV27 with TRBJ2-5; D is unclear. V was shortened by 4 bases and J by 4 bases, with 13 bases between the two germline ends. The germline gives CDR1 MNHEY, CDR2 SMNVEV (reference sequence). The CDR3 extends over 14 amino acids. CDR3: CASSSFPYRETQYF. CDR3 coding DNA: TGTGCCAGCAGTTCTTTTCCGTACCGAGAGACCCAGTACTTC.

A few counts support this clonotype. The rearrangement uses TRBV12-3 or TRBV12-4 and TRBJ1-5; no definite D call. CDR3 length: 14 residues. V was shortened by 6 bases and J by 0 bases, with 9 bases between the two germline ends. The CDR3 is CASRGPYSNQPQHF. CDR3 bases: TGTGCCAGCAGGGGCCCTTATAGCAATCAGCCCCAGCATTTT.

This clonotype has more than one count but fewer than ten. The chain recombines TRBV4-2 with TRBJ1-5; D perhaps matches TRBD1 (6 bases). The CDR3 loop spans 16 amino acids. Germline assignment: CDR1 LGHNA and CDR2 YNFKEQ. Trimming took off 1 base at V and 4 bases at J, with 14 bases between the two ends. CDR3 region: CASSQVRLGTNQPQHF. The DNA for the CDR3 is TGTGCCAGCAGCCAAGTTAGGTTGGGGACAAATCAGCCCCAGCATTTT.

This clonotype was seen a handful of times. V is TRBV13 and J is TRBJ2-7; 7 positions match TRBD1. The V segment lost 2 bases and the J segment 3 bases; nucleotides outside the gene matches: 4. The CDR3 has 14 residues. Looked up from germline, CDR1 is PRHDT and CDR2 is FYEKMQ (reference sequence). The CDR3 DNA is TGTGCCAGCAGCTTACAGGGGGTCGTCTACGAGCAGTACTTC. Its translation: CASSLQGVVYEQYF.

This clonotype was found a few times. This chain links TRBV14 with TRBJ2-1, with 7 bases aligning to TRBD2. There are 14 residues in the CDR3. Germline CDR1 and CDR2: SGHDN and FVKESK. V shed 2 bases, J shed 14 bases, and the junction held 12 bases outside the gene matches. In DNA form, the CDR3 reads TGTGCCAGCAGCCAATTTACCTCCACCGGGACTAAGTTCTTC. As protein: CASSQFTSTGTKFF. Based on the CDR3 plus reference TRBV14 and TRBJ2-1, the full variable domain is EAGVTQFPSHSVIEKGQTVTLRCDPISGHDNLYWYRRVMGKEIKFLLHFVKESKQDESGMPNNRFLAERTGGTYSTLKVQPAELEDSGVYFCASSQFTSTGTKFFGPGTRLTVL.

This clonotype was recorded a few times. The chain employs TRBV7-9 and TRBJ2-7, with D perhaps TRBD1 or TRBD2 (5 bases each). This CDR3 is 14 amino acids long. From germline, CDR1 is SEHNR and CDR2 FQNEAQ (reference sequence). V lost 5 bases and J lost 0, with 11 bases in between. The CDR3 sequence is CASSPGRSSYEQYF. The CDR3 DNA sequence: TGTGCCAGCAGCCCGGGACGGAGCTCCTACGAGCAGTACTTC.

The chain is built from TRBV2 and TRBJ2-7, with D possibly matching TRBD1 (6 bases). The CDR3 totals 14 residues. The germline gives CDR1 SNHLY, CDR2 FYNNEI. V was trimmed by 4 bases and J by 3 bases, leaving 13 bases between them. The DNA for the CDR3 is TGTGCCAGCAGTGGTATCCAGGGGAACTACGAGCAGTACTTC. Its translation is CASSGIQGNYEQYF. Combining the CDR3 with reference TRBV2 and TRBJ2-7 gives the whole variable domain EPEVTQTPSHQVTQMGQEVILRCVPISNHLYFYWYRQILGQKVEFLVSFYNNEISEKSEIFDDQFSVERPDGSNFTLKIRSTKLEDSAMYFCASSGIQGNYEQYFGPGTRLTVT.

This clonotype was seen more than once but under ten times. This chain's CDR3 is CASSQDAGGPGTDTQYF. The CDR3 DNA sequence: TGTGCCAGCAGCCAAGATGCGGGAGGGCCCGGCACAGATACGCAGTATTTT. The rearrangement links TRBV4-2 to TRBJ2-3; 9 bases fit TRBD2. The CDR3 is 17 residues long. Germline loops: CDR1 LGHNA, CDR2 YNFKEQ. The junction had 5 bases not matched to a gene; V was cut back by 0 bases and J by 1 base.